A single sample is the source of the 20 T cell receptor beta chains below, sequenced in a study of blood T cell repertoires in COVID-19. TCRdb's copy holds only in-frame clones and misses some; the assay was immunoSEQ multiplex PCR. The table lists under 200,000 clones, 70% to 90% of them singletons. The sequenced sample was peripheral blood. These receptors all come from a man between 60 and 70 years old with active or convalescent COVID-19.

In nucleotides, the CDR3 is TGTGCCAGTAGGGGAGGGGCGGGCAATCAGCCCCAGCATTTT. Translation gives CASRGGAGNQPQHF. The chain has TRBV6-5 and TRBJ1-5; TRBD1 might be the D (5 bases). The ends were cut back, 9 bases at V and 2 bases at J, with 14 bases in the middle. This CDR3 has 14 amino acids. The germline CDR1 and CDR2 sequences are MNHEY and SVGAGI.

The chain links TRBV2 to TRBJ2-7, with D tentatively TRBD1 (5 bases). In germline, CDR1 is SNHLY, CDR2 FYNNEI. The CDR3 length is 15 residues. Trimming took 6 bases from V and 2 from J, leaving 17 bases between them. The CDR3 DNA reads as TGTGCCAGCAGGAAGGATCAGGGTGGAACCTACGAGCAGTACTTC. Protein sequence: CASRKDQGGTYEQYF.

J is TRBJ1-3 and V is TRBV6-5, with TRBD1 as a possible D gene (6 bases). The V end lost 5 bases, the J end lost 2 bases, and 10 bases lay between the germline ends. This CDR3 is 14 amino acids long. The V gene's germline CDR1 is MNHEY and CDR2 SVGAGI. The CDR3 DNA sequence: TGTGCCAGCAGTCCTGACAGGCCTGGAAACACCATATATTTT. Translation gives CASSPDRPGNTIYF.

The rearrangement links TRBV6-6 to TRBJ1-4; D gene unclear. The germline CDR1 and CDR2 sequences are MNHNY and SVGAGI (reference sequence). The CDR3 is 16 residues long. The V and J ends lost 0 bases and 4 bases respectively, with 12 bases between them. CDR3 DNA sequence: TGTGCCAGCAGTTACTCCGCGGGGAGGTATAATGAAAAACTGTTTTTT. Its translation is CASSYSAGRYNEKLFF.

The gene calls are TRBV6-5 and TRBJ1-4; possible D gene TRBD1, 6 bases. Germline lookup yields CDR1 MNHEY and CDR2 SVGAGI. This CDR3 has 14 amino acids. Deletions cut 2 bases from V and 7 bases from J, with 11 bases between. In nucleotides, the CDR3 is TGTGCCAGCAGTTACAAGGGCAGGGGTGAAAAACTGTTTTTT. Translated, it gives CASSYKGRGEKLFF.

This clone has only one observation. The chain recombines TRBV5-1 with TRBJ1-1, with 7 bases that match TRBD1. The germline V gene encodes CDR1 SGHRS and CDR2 YFSETQ. J was trimmed by 2 bases and V by 4 bases; bases with no gene match: 5. CDR3 size: 14 residues. The CDR3 sequence: CASSQGGGNTEAFF. In DNA, the CDR3 is TGCGCCAGCAGCCAAGGGGGCGGAAACACTGAAGCTTTCTTT.

The chain is built from TRBV4-2 and TRBJ2-2; 15 bases match TRBD2. The V and J ends lost 0 bases and 3 bases, in that order; junction bases with no gene match: 5. The CDR3 is made up of 19 amino acids. The germline CDR1 and CDR2 sequences are LGHNA and YNFKEQ. The CDR3 coding sequence is TGTGCCAGCAGCCAAGAAGGACTAGCGGGGGGGCTTGACACCGGGGAGCTGTTTTTT. It translates to CASSQEGLAGGLDTGELFF.

J is TRBJ1-3 and V is TRBV6-5; a weak D match, TRBD1 (5 bases). V was trimmed by 6 bases and J by 4 bases, leaving 13 bases between them. CDR3 size: 14 residues. The germline V gene encodes CDR1 MNHEY and CDR2 SVGAGI. CDR3 bases: TGTGCCAGCAGGGATCAGGGATCAGGAAACACCATATATTTT. It encodes CASRDQGSGNTIYF.

The rearrangement joins TRBV3-1 (or the pseudogene TRBV3-2) to TRBJ2-1, with 8 bases fitting TRBD1. J was trimmed by 5 bases and V by 0 bases; bases with no gene match: 3. The CDR3 is 15 amino acids. Germline CDR1 reads LGHDT; CDR2 reads YNNKEL (reference sequence). Here the CDR3 reads CASSQEWTGNNEQFF. CDR3 DNA: TGTGCCAGCAGCCAAGAATGGACAGGGAACAATGAGCAGTTCTTC.

V is TRBV28 and J is TRBJ1-6; D call uncertain. Trimming stripped 1 base from V and 8 bases from J, with 6 bases between. This CDR3 is 13 amino acids long. Per germline, CDR1 MDHEN and CDR2 SYDVKM. Written as DNA, the CDR3 is TGTGCCAGCAGTTTATTTAGTGATTCACCCCTCCACTTT. Protein product: CASSLFSDSPLHF.

The chain employs TRBV5-5 and TRBJ2-5; TRBD1 might be the D (7 bases). Germline V gene sequence: CDR1 SGHKS, CDR2 YYEKEE (reference sequence). Trimming stripped 4 bases from V and 5 bases from J, with 12 bases between. This CDR3 has 13 amino acids. Here the CDR3 DNA reads TGTGCCAGCAGCGCGGGACAGCCGGAGACCCAGTACTTC. It is translated as CASSAGQPETQYF.

This clone was seen just once. V and J are TRBV7-9 and TRBJ1-2; 8 bases agree with TRBD1. The CDR3 consists of 15 residues. Germline values: CDR1 SEHNR, CDR2 FQNEAQ (reference sequence). The V gene end was trimmed by 4 bases and the J gene end by 5 bases; junction bases not matched to a gene: 9. The CDR3, as DNA: TGTGCCAGCAGCTCCAGGGGGCGCTACGGGTATGGCTACACCTTC. Encoded protein: CASSSRGRYGYGYTF.

This clone showed up just a few times. The J gene is TRBJ2-7, the V gene TRBV4-2; D remains unclear. The CDR3 length is 13 residues. V dropped 0 bases and J dropped 3 bases, with 6 bases sitting between them. The germline CDR1 and CDR2 sequences are LGHNA and YNFKEQ. In DNA form, the CDR3 reads TGTGCCAGCAGCCAAGAGAGAAACTACGAGCAGTACTTC. Encoded protein: CASSQERNYEQYF.

The chain recombines TRBV5-6 with TRBJ2-2; tentatively, D is TRBD1 (5 bases). The CDR3 contains 16 residues. V was clipped by 4 bases and J by 3 bases, with 16 bases between them. Germline CDR1 and CDR2: SGHDT and YYEEEE. CDR3 region: CASSPRGGADTGELFF. CDR3 nucleotides: TGTGCCAGCAGCCCGAGAGGTGGGGCGGACACCGGGGAGCTGTTTTTT.

The chain recombines TRBV10-3 with TRBJ1-3; D is perhaps TRBD1 (6 bases). The CDR3 covers 16 residues. Trimming shortened V by 0 bases and J by 0 bases, and 9 bases separated the two germline ends. In germline, CDR1 is ENHRY, CDR2 SYGVKD. As DNA, the CDR3 is TGTGCCATCAGTGAGTCGACAGGCAGCTCTGGAAACACCATATATTTT. Encoded protein: CAISESTGSSGNTIYF.

This chain uses TRBV11-3 with TRBJ2-1; TRBD1 matches at 10 bases. J was trimmed by 4 bases and V by 4 bases; bases with no gene match: 13. The germline gives CDR1 SGHNT, CDR2 YENEEA. There are 18 residues in the CDR3. CDR3 nucleotide sequence: TGTGCCAGCAGCTCCGACAGGGGGCCCCTCGGGAGATACAATGAGCAGTTCTTC. It translates to CASSSDRGPLGRYNEQFF.

This chain uses TRBV6-5 with TRBJ2-5, with D perhaps TRBD2 (6 bases). The CDR3 has 14 residues. Germline CDR1 is MNHEY and CDR2 is SVGAGI. V was clipped by 2 bases and J by 3 bases, with 10 bases between them. This CDR3 is CASSYRGGEETQYF. The CDR3 region has the DNA TGTGCCAGCAGTTACAGGGGCGGGGAAGAGACCCAGTACTTC.

This chain joins TRBV7-9 and TRBJ1-2; TRBD1 matches at 7 bases. The germline CDR1 and CDR2 sequences are SEHNR and FQNEAQ (reference sequence). The CDR3 runs to 13 residues. The ends lost 0 bases at V and 8 bases at J; junction bases unmatched: 3. CDR3 nucleotide sequence: TGTGCCAGCAGCTTAGCCATGGGACAGGGCTACACCTTC. This encodes CASSLAMGQGYTF.

This clone was observed once. This chain uses TRBV5-1 with TRBJ1-1; D gene uncertain. Germline CDR1 reads SGHRS; CDR2 reads YFSETQ. This CDR3 contains 13 residues. V was cut by 4 bases and J by 0 bases, with 7 bases left in between. DNA for the CDR3: TGCGCCAGCAGCCGCGGGGTGAACACTGAAGCTTTCTTT. Encoded protein: CASSRGVNTEAFF.

The rearrangement uses TRBV3-1 (or the pseudogene TRBV3-2) and TRBJ2-2; TRBD2 matches at 12 bases. V lost 3 bases and J lost 1; bases outside the gene matches: 3. This CDR3 region has 17 residues. Germline V CDR1 and CDR2: LGHDT, YNNKEL (reference sequence). The CDR3: CASSHTSGGLNTGELFF. The CDR3 nucleotides are TGTGCCAGCAGCCATACTAGCGGGGGGCTGAACACCGGGGAGCTGTTTTTT.